This TCR beta chain appears in the sequencing data of a study of T-cell memory formation after mild COVID-19. About the study: Across donors, TCR clusters were largely donor specific. Study-level results: The main location of contracting CD4+ clones was CM and EM, and that of contracting CD8+ clones was EMRA. Whether second-wave clones peaking at day 37 were SARS-CoV-2 specific went unconfirmed.

TCRdb passed the 5' RACE reads through MiXCR, listing each CDR3 protein once. Seen here are about 190,000 distinct CDR3 sequences, 18% observed once, and the top ten hold 2% to 2.5%. Note on this clonotype: Its specificity is unknown.

The TCR was taken from an adult woman who had mild COVID-19 (a few samples of this study predate the infection). Cell type and time point are not known. Specimen: PBMCs or a T cell subset sorted from them (not recorded which).

The CDR3 here is CASSQSGTDLGEQYF. DNA for the CDR3: TGTGCCAGCAGCCAGTCTGGGACCGACCTAGGGGAGCAGTACTTC. The chain joins TRBV21-1 to TRBJ2-7; TRBD1, the D gene given by the table, was not confirmed from the DNA. TRBV21-1 is a recognized pseudogene. This CDR3 has 15 amino acids.